This is a list of T cell receptor beta chains from one sample in a study of T cell repertoires in cytomegalovirus infection. These receptors lack a known antigen. TCRdb independently ran MiXCR on the reads; one entry per CDR3 protein. The data hold some 30,000 distinct CDR3 sequences, with about 20% observed a single time. The sample in question was CD8+ T cells from cultured PBMCs, obtained from culture after CMV antigen stimulation. These TCRs come from a human donor in good health (CMV status not recorded). Some clones in this sample may be carry-over from other donors' samples. CDR3s include the opening cysteine and the closing phenylalanine or tryptophan. A D gene is named only where the DNA matches it firmly. Expanded clones are given a class, and other clones once, few, many or no size at all.

>many|TRBV7-2|NA|TRBJ1-2
TGTGCCAGCAGCCCGACACCTAACTATGGCTACACCTTC
CASSPTPNYGYTF
>NA|TRBV7-9|TRBD1|TRBJ2-7
TGTGCCAGCAGCTACCGGGACAGGGGTGGCTACGAGCAGTACTTC
CASSYRDRGGYEQYF
>NA|TRBV7-8|NA|TRBJ2-5
TGTGCCAGCAGCTTAGTTCCCGCGATAGAGACCCAGTACTTC
CASSLVPAIETQYF
>many|TRBV28|TRBD1|TRBJ2-3
TGTGCCAGCAGTCTAAACGACAGGGCCCAAGGACCAGATACGCAGTATTTT
CASSLNDRAQGPDTQYF
>once|TRBV28|NA|TRBJ2-1
TGTGCCAGCAGTCCTCTCGCGGGTTCCATTGGGGAGCAGTTCTTC
CASSPLAGSIGEQFF
>few|TRBV24-1|NA|TRBJ2-3
TGTGCCACCAGTGACTCGTACTCCTTTAAGGCCACAGATACGCAGTATTTT
CATSDSYSFKATDTQYF
>few|TRBV2|TRBD1|TRBJ2-2
TGTGCCTTAAGCTGGGACAGGGACACCGGGGAGCTGTTTTTT
CALSWDRDTGELFF
>NA|TRBV2|TRBD2|TRBJ2-1
TGTGCCAGCAGTGCGGGGCTAGCGGAGGTCAATGAGCAGTTCTTC
CASSAGLAEVNEQFF
>NA|TRBV6-2/TRBV6-3|NA|TRBJ2-1
TGTGCCAGCTGGCAGGGTTTCGATGAGCAGTTCTTC
CASWQGFDEQFF
>few|TRBV27|TRBD2|TRBJ2-1
TGTGCCAGCAGTCTGCTAGCGGGGGGTCCCAATGAGCAGTTCTTC
CASSLLAGGPNEQFF
>NA|TRBV7-8|NA|TRBJ1-2
TGTGCCAGCAGCTTAGAGGAGGTCTTAGGAGGGGGCTACACCTTC
CASSLEEVLGGGYTF
>NA|TRBV11-2|NA|TRBJ2-4
TGTGCCAGCAGCCCCCCGAGGGCCCGAGCCAAAAACAGTCAGTACTTC
CASSPPRARAKNSQYF
>NA|TRBV7-2|NA|TRBJ2-4
TGTGCCAGCAGCTCCCCGAGGGGTGCATCATGGTACTTC
CASSSPRGASWYF
>NA|TRBV11-2|NA|TRBJ2-7
TGTGCCAGCAGCTTAGAAGCAGGGGAGTACTACGAGCAGTACTTC
CASSLEAGEYYEQYF
>NA|TRBV11-2|NA|TRBJ1-1
TGTGCCAGCAGCTTAGTTGGGGACGGACCTGAAGCTTTCTTT
CASSLVGDGPEAFF
>few|TRBV7-6|NA|TRBJ2-1
TGTGCCAGCAGCCGGGGGGCCGCCTACAATGAGCAGTTCTTC
CASSRGAAYNEQFF
>NA|TRBV4-1|NA|TRBJ1-2
TGCGCCAGCAGCCCGGATGGGTTCGCTAACTATGGCTACACCTTC
CASSPDGFANYGYTF
>few|TRBV7-9|NA|TRBJ2-7
TGTGCCAGCAGCTCCTCAGGAGGGTACTACGAGCAGTACTTC
CASSSSGGYYEQYF
>NA|TRBV20-1|NA|TRBJ2-1
TGCAGTGCTAGAGATCTTTTTATCGACGGGAGATTGAATGAGCAGTTCTTC
CSARDLFIDGRLNEQFF
>few|TRBV7-3|TRBD1|TRBJ2-3
TGTGCCAGCAGCAGGCGACAGGGGGCGGAAACGCAGTATTTT
CASSRRQGAETQYF
>NA|TRBV23-1|NA|TRBJ1-1
TGCGCCAGCAGTCAATCGGCGTTTTTTCGGCACACTGAAGCTTTCTTT
CASSQSAFFRHTEAFF
>medium-sized|TRBV7-2|NA|TRBJ2-2
TGTGCCAGCAGCTTAGCGCTCCCCCCCGGGGAGCTGTTTTTT
CASSLALPPGELFF
>NA|TRBV7-9|TRBD2|TRBJ2-7
TGTGCCAGCAGCTCCCTGACTAGCGAGTCCTACGAGCAGTACTTC
CASSSLTSESYEQYF
>few|TRBV11-1|NA|TRBJ2-3
TGTGCCAGCGGCGGGGAGATCACAGATACGCAGTATTTT
CASGGEITDTQYF
>many|TRBV6-2/TRBV6-3|NA|TRBJ2-1
TGTGCCAGCAGCCCGCTAGCGCCTCGCTACAATGAGCAGTTCTTC
CASSPLAPRYNEQFF
>few|TRBV6-5|NA|TRBJ1-1
TGTGCCAGCAGTTACGGAGGGAAGAACACTGAAGCTTTCTTT
CASSYGGKNTEAFF
>few|TRBV6-2/TRBV6-3|NA|TRBJ1-1
TGTGCCAGCAGTTACGCAGGGGAGCGCTCCACTGAAGCTTTCTTT
CASSYAGERSTEAFF
>NA|TRBV7-6|NA|TRBJ2-1
TGTGCCAGCAGCTTAGTGGCGAAAAATGAGCAGTTCTTC
CASSLVAKNEQFF
>few|TRBV4-3|TRBD2|TRBJ2-7
TGCGCCAGCAGCCAAGGAAGCGGGACGGTCTACGAGCAGTACTTC
CASSQGSGTVYEQYF
>NA|TRBV7-3|NA|TRBJ2-2
TGTGCCAGCAGCTTAACTGCTGCCGGGGAGCTGTTTTTT
CASSLTAAGELFF
>NA|TRBV6-6|NA|TRBJ2-4
TGTGCCAGTTCCCCGAAGGCCGACAAAAACATTCAGTACTTC
CASSPKADKNIQYF
>NA|TRBV27|TRBD1|TRBJ1-2
TGTGCCAGCAGTTTAAGGGGGACAGGGGGCGCTTTGCTTGGCTACACCTTC
CASSLRGTGGALLGYTF
>many|TRBV6-2/TRBV6-3|NA|TRBJ2-1
TGTGCCAGCAGTTATTCCAATGAGCAGTTCTTC
CASSYSNEQFF
>few|TRBV12-3/TRBV12-4|NA|TRBJ2-1
TGTGCCAGCAGTGGGGGGTACAATGAGCAGTTCTTC
CASSGGYNEQFF
>few|TRBV28|NA|TRBJ2-3
TGTGCCAGCAGTTTATTTGCCGGGACAGATACGCAGTATTTT
CASSLFAGTDTQYF
>few|TRBV7-2|NA|TRBJ2-1
TGTGCCAGCAGCGCAGACAGGAACATTGGCAATGAGCAGTTCTTC
CASSADRNIGNEQFF
>many|TRBV4-1|NA|TRBJ1-2
TGCGCCAGCAGCCTCAAAGAAAGGGGTTTCGATGGCTACACCTTC
CASSLKERGFDGYTF
>many|TRBV7-2|NA|TRBJ1-6
TGTGCCAGCAGTCCGGGCCTTTATAATTCACCCCTCCACTTT
CASSPGLYNSPLHF
>few|TRBV28|NA|TRBJ2-3
TGTGCCAGCAGTTTAGCAGGGCCCCCCACAGATACGAAGTATTTT
CASSLAGPPTDTKYF
>NA|TRBV7-3|NA|TRBJ2-3
TGTGCCACCGCGGAGGGTGTGGGAGATACGCAGTATTTT
CATAEGVGDTQYF
>once|TRBV4-3|NA|TRBJ2-7
TGCGCCAGCAGTTCCGAGGGTAACCCGCCAAGGTTGGAGCAGTACTTC
CASSSEGNPPRLEQYF
>NA|TRBV19|NA|TRBJ1-1
TGTGCCAGTAGTGACCCCGGTAGGAACACTGAAGCTTTCTTT
CASSDPGRNTEAFF
>many|TRBV6-2/TRBV6-3|NA|TRBJ2-7
TGTGCCAGCACCGACGTTGATCCTTCTGAATCCTACGAGCAGTACTTC
CASTDVDPSESYEQYF
>many|TRBV7-3|TRBD1|TRBJ1-1
TGTGCCAGCAGCTTAACACAGGGGCCCGGAGCTTTCTTT
CASSLTQGPGAFF
>NA|TRBV7-8|NA|TRBJ1-2
TGTGCCAGCAGCTCGGTCTGGACGGACCTCGACTATGGCTACACCTTC
CASSSVWTDLDYGYTF
>NA|TRBV7-8|NA|TRBJ2-2
TGTGCCAGCAACTCCCTGGGGGGCACGACCGGGGAGCTGTTTTTT
CASNSLGGTTGELFF
>NA|TRBV7-9|TRBD1|TRBJ2-1
TGTGCCAGCAGCGCCGGGACAGTTAACGCCTACAATGAGCAGTTCTTC
CASSAGTVNAYNEQFF
>few|TRBV7-9|TRBD2|TRBJ2-2
TGTGCCAGCAGCTCTAGCGGGAGAATCGGGGAGCTGTTTTTT
CASSSSGRIGELFF
>few|TRBV7-2|TRBD2|TRBJ2-1
TGTGCCAGCAGCTTAGGTAGCGGGGGGGCCTACAATGAGCAGTTCTTC
CASSLGSGGAYNEQFF
>few|TRBV29-1|NA|TRBJ2-2
TGCAGCGGTTCCGGGGTCTACACCGGAGAGCTGTTTTTT
CSGSGVYTGELFF